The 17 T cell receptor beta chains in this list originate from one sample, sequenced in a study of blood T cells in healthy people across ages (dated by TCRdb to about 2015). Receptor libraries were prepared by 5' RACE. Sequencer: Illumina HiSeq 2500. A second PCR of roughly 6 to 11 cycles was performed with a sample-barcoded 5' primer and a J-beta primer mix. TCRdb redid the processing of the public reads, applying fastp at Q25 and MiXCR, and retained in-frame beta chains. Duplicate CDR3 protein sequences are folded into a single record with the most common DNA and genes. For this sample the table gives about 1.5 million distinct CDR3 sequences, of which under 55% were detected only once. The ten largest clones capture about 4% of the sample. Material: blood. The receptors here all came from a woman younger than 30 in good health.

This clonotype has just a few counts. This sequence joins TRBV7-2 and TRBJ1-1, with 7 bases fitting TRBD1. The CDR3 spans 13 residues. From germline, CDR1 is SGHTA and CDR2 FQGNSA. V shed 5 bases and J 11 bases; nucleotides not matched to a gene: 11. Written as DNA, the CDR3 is TGTGCCAGCAGCATTATCAGGGGGATAGGCGCTTTCTTT. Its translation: CASSIIRGIGAFF. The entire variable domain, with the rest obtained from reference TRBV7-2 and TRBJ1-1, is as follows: GAGVSQSPSNKVTEKGKDVELRCDPISGHTALYWYRQSLGQGLEFLIYFQGNSAPDKSGLPSDRFSAERTGGSVSTLTIQRTQQEDSAVYLCASSIIRGIGAFFGQGTRLTVV.

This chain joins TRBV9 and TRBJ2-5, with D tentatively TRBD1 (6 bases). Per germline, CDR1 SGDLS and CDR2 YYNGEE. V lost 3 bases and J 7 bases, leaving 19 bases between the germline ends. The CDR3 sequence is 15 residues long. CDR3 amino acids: CASSDTPGVLGTQYF. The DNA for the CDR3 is TGTGCCAGCAGCGACACCCCAGGGGTCCTAGGGACCCAGTACTTC.

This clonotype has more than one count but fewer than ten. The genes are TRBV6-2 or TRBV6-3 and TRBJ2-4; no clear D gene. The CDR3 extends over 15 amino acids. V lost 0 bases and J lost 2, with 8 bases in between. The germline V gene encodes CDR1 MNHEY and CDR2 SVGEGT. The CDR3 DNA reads TGTGCCAGCAGTTACTCCCCGACAACCAAAAACATTCAGTACTTC. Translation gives CASSYSPTTKNIQYF.

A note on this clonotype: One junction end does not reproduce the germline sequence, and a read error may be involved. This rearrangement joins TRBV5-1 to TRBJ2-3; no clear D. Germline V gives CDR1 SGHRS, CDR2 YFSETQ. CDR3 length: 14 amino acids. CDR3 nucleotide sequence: TGCGCCAGCAGCTTGGTCCAGCGCACCGATACGCAGTATTTT. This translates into CASSLVQRTDTQYF.

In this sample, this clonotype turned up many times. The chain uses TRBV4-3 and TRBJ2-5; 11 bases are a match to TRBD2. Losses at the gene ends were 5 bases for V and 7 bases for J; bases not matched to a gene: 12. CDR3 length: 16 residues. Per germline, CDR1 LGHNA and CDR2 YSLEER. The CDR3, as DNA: TGCGCCAGCAGCAAACGACTAGCGGGAACCCAAAGGACCCAGTACTTC. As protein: CASSKRLAGTQRTQYF.

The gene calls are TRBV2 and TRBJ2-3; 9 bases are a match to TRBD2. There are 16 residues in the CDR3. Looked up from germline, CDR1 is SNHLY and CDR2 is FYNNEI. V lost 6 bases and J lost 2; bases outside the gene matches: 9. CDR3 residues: CASRRGTSRFTDTQYF. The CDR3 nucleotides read TGTGCCAGCAGGAGAGGGACTAGCAGGTTCACAGATACGCAGTATTTT.

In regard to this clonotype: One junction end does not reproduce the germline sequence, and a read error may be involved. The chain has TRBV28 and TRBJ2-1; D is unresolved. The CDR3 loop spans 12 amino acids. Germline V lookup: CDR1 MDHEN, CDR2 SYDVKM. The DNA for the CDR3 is TGTGTCAGCAGTTTTATCCTGGATGAGCAGTTCTTC. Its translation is CVSSFILDEQFF. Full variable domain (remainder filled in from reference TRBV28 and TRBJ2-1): DVKVTQSSRYLVKRTGEKVFLECVQDMDHENMFWYRQDPGLGLRLIYFSYDVKMKEKGDIPEGYSVSREKKERFSLILESASTNQTSMYLCVSSFILDEQFFGPGTRLTVL.

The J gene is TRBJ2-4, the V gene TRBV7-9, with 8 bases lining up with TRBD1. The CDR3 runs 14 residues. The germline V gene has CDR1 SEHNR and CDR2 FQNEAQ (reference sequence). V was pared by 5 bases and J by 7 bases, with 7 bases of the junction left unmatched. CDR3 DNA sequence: TGTGCCAGCAGCGACGGACAGGGCTTGAACATTCAGTACTTC. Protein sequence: CASSDGQGLNIQYF.

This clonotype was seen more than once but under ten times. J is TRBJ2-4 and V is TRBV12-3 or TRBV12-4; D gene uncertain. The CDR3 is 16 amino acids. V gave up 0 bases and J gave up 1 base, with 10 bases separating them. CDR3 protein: CASSLAFSTAKNIQYF. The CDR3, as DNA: TGTGCCAGCAGTTTAGCGTTTAGTACGGCCAAAAACATTCAGTACTTC.

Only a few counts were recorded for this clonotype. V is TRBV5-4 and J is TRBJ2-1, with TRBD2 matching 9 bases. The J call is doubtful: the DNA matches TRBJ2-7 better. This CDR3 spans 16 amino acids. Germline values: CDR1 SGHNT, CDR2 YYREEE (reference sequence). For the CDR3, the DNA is TGTGCCAGCAGCTTGGAACTAGCGGGCACCTACAATGAGCAGTACTTC. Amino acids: CASSLELAGTYNEQYF.

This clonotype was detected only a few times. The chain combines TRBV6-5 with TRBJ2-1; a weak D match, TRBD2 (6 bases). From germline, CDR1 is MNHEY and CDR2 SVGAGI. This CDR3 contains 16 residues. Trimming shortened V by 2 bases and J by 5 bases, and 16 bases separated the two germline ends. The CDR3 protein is CASSYKPQRAHNEQFF. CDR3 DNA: TGTGCCAGCAGTTACAAGCCCCAGCGGGCGCACAATGAGCAGTTCTTC.

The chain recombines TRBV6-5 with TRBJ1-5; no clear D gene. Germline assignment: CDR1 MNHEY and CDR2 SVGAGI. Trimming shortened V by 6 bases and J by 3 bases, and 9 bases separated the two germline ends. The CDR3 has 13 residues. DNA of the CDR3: TGTGCCAGCAGGAACAGTCTCAATCAGCCCCAGCATTTT. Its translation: CASRNSLNQPQHF.

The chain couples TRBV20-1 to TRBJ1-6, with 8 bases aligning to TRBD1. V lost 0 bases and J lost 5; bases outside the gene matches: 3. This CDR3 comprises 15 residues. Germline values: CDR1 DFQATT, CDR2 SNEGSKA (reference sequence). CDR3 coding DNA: TGCAGTGCTAGAGAGGACAGGGTCCATAATTCACCCCTCCACTTT. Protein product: CSAREDRVHNSPLHF.

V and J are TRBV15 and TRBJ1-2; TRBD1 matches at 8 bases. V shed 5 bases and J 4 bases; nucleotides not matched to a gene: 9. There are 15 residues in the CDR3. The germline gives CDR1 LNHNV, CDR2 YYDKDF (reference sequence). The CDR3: CATSEAGGWPYGYTF. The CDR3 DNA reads TGTGCCACCAGCGAGGCAGGGGGCTGGCCCTATGGCTACACCTTC.

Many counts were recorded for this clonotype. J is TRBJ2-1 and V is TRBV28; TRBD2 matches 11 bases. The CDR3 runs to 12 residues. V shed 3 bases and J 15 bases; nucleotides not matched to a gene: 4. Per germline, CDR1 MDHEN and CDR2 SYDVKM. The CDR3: CASSLSGTSGFF. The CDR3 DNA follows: TGTGCCAGCAGTTTGTCCGGGACTAGCGGGTTCTTC. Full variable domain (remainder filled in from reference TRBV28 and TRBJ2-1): DVKVTQSSRYLVKRTGEKVFLECVQDMDHENMFWYRQDPGLGLRLIYFSYDVKMKEKGDIPEGYSVSREKKERFSLILESASTNQTSMYLCASSLSGTSGFFGPGTRLTVL.

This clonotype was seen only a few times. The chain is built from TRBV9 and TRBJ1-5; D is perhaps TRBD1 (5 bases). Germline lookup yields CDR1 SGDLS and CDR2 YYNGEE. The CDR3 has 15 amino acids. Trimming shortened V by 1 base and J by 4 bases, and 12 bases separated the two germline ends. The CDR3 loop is CASSVRPGLNQPQHF. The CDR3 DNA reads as TGTGCCAGCAGCGTAAGACCGGGACTAAATCAGCCCCAGCATTTT.

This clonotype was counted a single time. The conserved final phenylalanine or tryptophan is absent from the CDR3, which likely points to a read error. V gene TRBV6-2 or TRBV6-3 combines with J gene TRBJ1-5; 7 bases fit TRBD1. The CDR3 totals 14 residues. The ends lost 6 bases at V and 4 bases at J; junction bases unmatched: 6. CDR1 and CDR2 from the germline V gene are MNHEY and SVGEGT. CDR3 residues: CASSKGQLNQPQHL. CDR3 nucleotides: TGTGCCAGCAGCAAGGGACAGTTAAATCAGCCCCAGCATTTA.